The 27 T cell receptor beta chains listed next were all sequenced from one sample in a study of Tregs in tolerant kidney transplant recipients. Assay: immunoSEQ multiplex PCR; the TCRdb copy retains only in-frame clones and omits some. The sample yields under 100,000 clones, over 85% seen once. The material sequenced was CD8+ T cells from blood. Receptor source: a human donor in good health.

Worth noting for this clone: Other DNA sequences in the sample encode the same CDR3. The gene calls are TRBV27 and TRBJ1-5, with D perhaps TRBD1 (5 bases). V lost 5 bases and J 2 bases, leaving 10 bases between the germline ends. CDR1 is MNHEY and CDR2 is SMNVEV in the germline V gene (reference sequence). This CDR3 has 14 amino acids. CDR3 in DNA: TGTGCCAGCAGTACTCAGGGTGGCAATCAGCCCCAGCATTTT. Translating gives CASSTQGGNQPQHF.

This chain joins TRBV19 and TRBJ2-3; no clear D. Germline CDR1 is LNHDA and CDR2 is SQIVND (reference sequence). The CDR3 has 13 amino acids. V was clipped by 2 bases and J by 4 bases, with 7 bases between them. The CDR3 loop is CASSIIPADTQYF. CDR3 sequence (DNA): TGTGCCAGTAGTATAATCCCCGCAGATACGCAGTATTTT.

Only one count was recorded for this clone. The genes are TRBV6-5 and TRBJ2-1, with TRBD2 matching over 7 bases. V was pared by 7 bases and J by 8 bases, with 8 bases of the junction left unmatched. CDR3 size: 13 residues. The germline CDR1 and CDR2 sequences are MNHEY and SVGAGI. CDR3 sequence (DNA): TGTGCCAGCACCGGACTAGTCTCCTATGAGCAGTTCTTC. Its protein product is CASTGLVSYEQFF.

This rearrangement joins TRBV27 to TRBJ2-3; no clear D gene. Germline V gene data show CDR1 as MNHEY and CDR2 as SMNVEV (reference sequence). The CDR3 loop spans 13 amino acids. Trimming took 4 bases from V and 3 from J, leaving 8 bases between them. CDR3 DNA sequence: TGTGCCAGCAGTTGGTACACGACAGATACGCAGTATTTT. Its translation is CASSWYTTDTQYF.

The chain joins TRBV7-9 to TRBJ2-5, with 7 positions matching TRBD2. The germline gives CDR1 SEHNR, CDR2 FQNEAQ (reference sequence). This CDR3 is built from 14 residues. J lost 3 bases, V lost 4 bases, and 5 bases had no gene match. CDR3: CASSSRGREETQYF. For the CDR3, the DNA is TGTGCCAGCAGCTCACGGGGGAGGGAAGAGACCCAGTACTTC.

The rearrangement links TRBV13 to TRBJ1-1; 8 positions match TRBD1. The germline CDR1 and CDR2 sequences are PRHDT and FYEKMQ (reference sequence). With V trimmed by 0 bases and J by 4 bases, 1 base remained unmatched. The CDR3 loop spans 14 amino acids. Here the CDR3 DNA reads TGTGCCAGCAGCTTAGGAACAGGGGGCACTGAAGCTTTCTTT. It encodes CASSLGTGGTEAFF.

This chain uses TRBV13 with TRBJ2-7; 7 positions match TRBD1. Trimming cost V 1 base and J 0 bases; bases outside gene matches: 3. Germline-derived CDR1 and CDR2 are PRHDT and FYEKMQ (reference sequence). The CDR3 spans 15 residues. The chain's CDR3 is CASSLDRGPSYEQYF. The CDR3, as DNA: TGTGCCAGCAGCTTAGACAGGGGACCCTCCTACGAGCAGTACTTC.

The chain is built from TRBV2 and TRBJ1-1; D is ambiguous. CDR1 and CDR2 (germline): SNHLY, FYNNEI. This CDR3 contains 11 residues. V shed 4 bases and J shed 11 bases, with 11 bases lying between them. The CDR3 region has the DNA TGTGCCAGCAGTGGGGAACGCCGGGCTTTCTTT. Encoded protein: CASSGERRAFF.

V and J are TRBV6-6 and TRBJ1-1, with no clear D. The V end was cut by 1 base, the J end by 8 bases, with 14 bases between. The CDR3 consists of 14 residues. Germline assignment: CDR1 MNHNY and CDR2 SVGAGI (reference sequence). The CDR3 loop reads CASSYFEGSSEAFF. Here the CDR3 DNA reads TGTGCCAGCAGTTACTTTGAGGGATCGTCGGAAGCTTTCTTT.

The rearrangement uses TRBV2 and TRBJ1-1; D uncertain. The CDR3 has 11 amino acids. Germline CDR1 SNHLY, CDR2 FYNNEI. V lost 6 bases, J lost 8 bases, and 10 bases lay in between. The CDR3 sequence is CASSDGREAFF. CDR3 DNA: TGTGCCAGCAGCGACGGGCGCGAAGCTTTCTTT.

The chain couples TRBV7-7 to TRBJ2-1, with 9 bases aligning to TRBD1. The CDR3 runs 16 residues. V was clipped by 0 bases and J by 5 bases; unmatched bases: 5. Germline CDR1 is SSHAT and CDR2 is FNYEAQ (reference sequence). For the CDR3, the DNA is TGTGCCAGCAGCTTAGCAGACAGGGGGTGGCACAATGAGCAGTTCTTC. This gives the protein CASSLADRGWHNEQFF.

The rearrangement links TRBV5-1 to TRBJ2-3; a possible D gene is TRBD2 (6 bases). Trimming stripped 5 bases from V and 3 bases from J, with 22 bases between. The CDR3 loop spans 17 amino acids. Germline CDR1 SGHRS, CDR2 YFSETQ. The CDR3 region is CASSTWPGGSETDTQYF. CDR3 nucleotides: TGCGCCAGCAGTACCTGGCCTGGGGGGTCGGAAACAGATACGCAGTATTTT.

The chain is built from TRBV4-1 and TRBJ1-4; weak D call: TRBD1 (5 bases). CDR3 size: 15 residues. Trimming shortened V by 0 bases and J by 4 bases, and 9 bases separated the two germline ends. Germline-derived CDR1 and CDR2 are MGHRA and YSYEKL. CDR3 in DNA: TGCGCCAGCAGCCAAGATCGGGGGTATAATGAAAAACTGTTTTTT. This sequence encodes CASSQDRGYNEKLFF.

The rearrangement links TRBV27 to TRBJ1-4, with D possibly TRBD1 on 6 matching bases. The CDR3 sequence is 14 residues long. Germline V gene data show CDR1 as MNHEY and CDR2 as SMNVEV (reference sequence). V lost 6 bases to trimming and J lost 6 bases, with 14 bases between them. CDR3 amino acids: CASSRTVIDEKLFF. The DNA of the CDR3 is TGTGCCAGCAGCCGGACAGTGATAGATGAAAAACTGTTTTTT.

The sample holds one count of this clone. This sequence joins TRBV6-6 and TRBJ2-7, with D possibly TRBD1 on 6 matching bases. Germline CDR1 reads MNHNY; CDR2 reads SVGAGI (reference sequence). This CDR3 is 15 amino acids long. V lost 2 bases and J 4 bases, leaving 15 bases between the germline ends. Here the CDR3 DNA reads TGTGCCAGCAGTTACCCGGGACAAGGGGTATACGAGCAGTACTTC. It translates to CASSYPGQGVYEQYF.

V is TRBV5-6 and J is TRBJ2-7; TRBD1 aligns across 11 bases. Losses at the gene ends were 4 bases for V and 4 bases for J; bases not matched to a gene: 7. This CDR3 region has 15 residues. Germline CDR1 is SGHDT and CDR2 is YYEEEE. The CDR3 coding sequence is TGTGCCAGCAGCCTGCCGGGACAGGGGGGGTACGAGCAGTACTTC. Translated: CASSLPGQGGYEQYF.

The rearrangement links TRBV6-6 to TRBJ2-1; TRBD2 aligns across 8 bases. CDR3 length: 15 residues. V was clipped by 6 bases and J by 4 bases; unmatched bases: 8. Germline CDR1 reads MNHNY; CDR2 reads SVGAGI (reference sequence). The DNA for the CDR3 is TGTGCCAGCAGCCTAGTAGCGGGACTTTACAATGAGCAGTTCTTC. Protein product: CASSLVAGLYNEQFF.

The chain joins TRBV11-2 to TRBJ2-7, with D possibly being TRBD2 (6 bases). V was clipped by 7 bases and J by 3 bases, with 13 bases between them. This CDR3 region has 13 residues. Per germline, CDR1 SGHAT and CDR2 FQNNGV. The DNA for the CDR3 is TGTGCCAGCACCGTCGACGGGGGCTACGAGCAGTACTTC. It codes for CASTVDGGYEQYF.

This chain uses TRBV11-2 with TRBJ2-1; 7 nucleotides align to TRBD2. Germline-derived CDR1 and CDR2 are SGHAT and FQNNGV. CDR3 length equals 16 residues. The J segment lost 0 bases and the V segment lost 1 base, leaving 3 bases of the junction unmatched. The CDR3 DNA reads TGTGCCAGCAGCTTAGTTGGGGGGGACTCCTACAATGAGCAGTTCTTC. Protein product: CASSLVGGDSYNEQFF.

V is TRBV14 and J is TRBJ2-5, with D uncertain. Germline V gives CDR1 SGHDN, CDR2 FVKESK. V was cut by 6 bases and J by 3 bases, with 11 bases left in between. The CDR3 loop spans 13 amino acids. The chain's CDR3 is CASSQILEETQYF. CDR3 nucleotides: TGTGCCAGCAGTCAGATCCTAGAAGAGACCCAGTACTTC.

J is TRBJ1-1 and V is TRBV7-6; D is unclear. This CDR3 is built from 13 residues. Germline CDR1 and CDR2: SGHVS and FNYEAQ. V was clipped by 5 bases and J by 1 base, with 8 bases between them. The CDR3: CASSRVGNTEAFF. The CDR3 nucleotides read TGTGCCAGCAGCCGTGTGGGGAACACTGAAGCTTTCTTT.

The J gene is TRBJ2-5, the V gene TRBV4-1; tentatively, D is TRBD2 (6 bases). Germline V gene sequence: CDR1 MGHRA, CDR2 YSYEKL. V gave up 4 bases and J gave up 4 bases, with 16 bases separating them. The CDR3 length is 15 residues. The CDR3 DNA reads as TGCGCCAGCAGCCCGGACCCCGGGAGAGGAGAGACCCAGTACTTC. It yields the protein CASSPDPGRGETQYF.

V is TRBV9 and J is TRBJ2-5; D gene uncertain. The germline CDR1 and CDR2 sequences are SGDLS and YYNGEE. The V end lost 0 bases, the J end lost 0 bases, and 3 bases lay between the germline ends. This CDR3 comprises 13 residues. CDR3 sequence reads: CASSVDHQETQYF. CDR3 DNA: TGTGCCAGCAGCGTAGATCACCAAGAGACCCAGTACTTC.

This clone is categorized as medium-sized (0.01 to 0.1%). The CDR3: CASSPSETGGDEAFF. The CDR3 nucleotides read TGTGCCAGCAGCCCGTCCGAGACGGGGGGCGATGAAGCTTTCTTT. The V and J genes are TRBV4-2 and TRBJ1-1; tentatively, D is TRBD1 (6 bases). Trimming took off 4 bases at V and 7 bases at J, with 19 bases between the two ends. The CDR3 has 15 amino acids. Germline CDR1 LGHNA, CDR2 YNFKEQ.

The J gene is TRBJ2-5, the V gene TRBV25-1; unclear D gene. CDR3 length equals 12 residues. Trimming removed 4 bases from V and 5 bases from J, with 8 bases in between. Germline lookup yields CDR1 MGHDK and CDR2 SYGVNS. The CDR3 loop is CASSGLVETQYF. In DNA, the CDR3 is TGTGCCAGCAGTGGGCTAGTGGAGACCCAGTACTTC.

This CDR3 reads CASSQEGRRLGQPQHF. In nucleotides, the CDR3 is TGCGCCAGCAGCCAAGAGGGCAGGCGATTGGGTCAGCCCCAGCATTTT. The chain combines TRBV4-1 with TRBJ1-5; no firm D call. This CDR3 region has 16 residues. Trimming took 0 bases from V and 6 from J, leaving 15 bases between them. Per germline, CDR1 MGHRA and CDR2 YSYEKL.

The chain employs TRBV4-1 and TRBJ2-1, with 11 bases fitting TRBD1. Germline values: CDR1 MGHRA, CDR2 YSYEKL. This CDR3 spans 15 amino acids. Unmatched junction bases numbered 5, after V lost 5 bases and J lost 5 bases. The CDR3 DNA reads as TGCGCCAGCAGCGACCGGGACAGGGGGGACAATGAGCAGTTCTTC. This codes for CASSDRDRGDNEQFF.